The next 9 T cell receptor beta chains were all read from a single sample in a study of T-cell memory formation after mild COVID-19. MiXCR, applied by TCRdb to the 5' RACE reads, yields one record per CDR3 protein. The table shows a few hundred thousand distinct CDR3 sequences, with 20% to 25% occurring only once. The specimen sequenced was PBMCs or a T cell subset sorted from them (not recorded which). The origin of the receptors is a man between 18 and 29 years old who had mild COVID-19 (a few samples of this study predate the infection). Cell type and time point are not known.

In DNA, the CDR3 is TGCAGTGCTAGATCCAGAGGACGGGGGGCTAACTATGGCTACACCTTC. Encoded protein: CSARSRGRGANYGYTF. The chain uses TRBV20-1 and TRBJ1-2, with D maybe TRBD1 (5 bases). Germline lookup yields CDR1 DFQATT and CDR2 SNEGSKA (reference sequence). V was cut by 2 bases and J by 0 bases, with 16 bases left in between. The CDR3 sequence is 16 residues long.

The CDR3 reads CATNYRSGATDTQYF. CDR3 in DNA: TGTGCCACGAATTACCGGTCGGGAGCCACAGATACGCAGTATTTT. The genes are TRBV10-3 and TRBJ2-3; tentative D call: TRBD2 (6 bases). CDR3 length: 15 amino acids. The germline V gene has CDR1 ENHRY and CDR2 SYGVKD. Between the trimmed V and J ends, which lost 10 bases and 2 bases, there was a span of 19 bases.

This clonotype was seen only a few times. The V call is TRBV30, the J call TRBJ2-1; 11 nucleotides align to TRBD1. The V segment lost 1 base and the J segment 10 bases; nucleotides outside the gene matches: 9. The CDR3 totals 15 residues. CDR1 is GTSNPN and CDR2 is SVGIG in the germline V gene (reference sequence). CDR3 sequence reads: CAWSARGQGVREQFF. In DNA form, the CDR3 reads TGTGCCTGGAGTGCTCGGGGACAGGGGGTTCGGGAGCAGTTCTTC.

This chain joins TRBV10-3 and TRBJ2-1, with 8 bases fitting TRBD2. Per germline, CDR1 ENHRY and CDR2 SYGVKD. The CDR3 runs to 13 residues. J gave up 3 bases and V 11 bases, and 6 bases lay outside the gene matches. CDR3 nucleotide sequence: TGTGCCGCCCAGCGGGGGCTCTACAATGAGCAGTTCTTC. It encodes CAAQRGLYNEQFF.

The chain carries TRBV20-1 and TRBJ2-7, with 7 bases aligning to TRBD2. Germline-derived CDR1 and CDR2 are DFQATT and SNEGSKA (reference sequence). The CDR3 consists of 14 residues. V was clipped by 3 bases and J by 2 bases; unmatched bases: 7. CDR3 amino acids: CSASIGSGPYEQYF. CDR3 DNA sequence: TGCAGTGCTAGTATTGGTAGCGGGCCCTACGAGCAGTACTTC.

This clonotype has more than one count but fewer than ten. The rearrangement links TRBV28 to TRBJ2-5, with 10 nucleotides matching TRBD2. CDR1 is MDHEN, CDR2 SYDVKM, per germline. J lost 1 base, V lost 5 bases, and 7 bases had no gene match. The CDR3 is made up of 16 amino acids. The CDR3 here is CASSLTLAGFQETQYF. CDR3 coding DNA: TGTGCCAGCAGTCTGACACTAGCGGGGTTCCAAGAGACCCAGTACTTC.

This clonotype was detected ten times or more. The chain's CDR3 is CASSLPSPRIPGEQFF. The CDR3 DNA is TGTGCCAGCAGCCTGCCTTCTCCGCGGATCCCCGGTGAGCAGTTCTTC. The genes are TRBV7-9 and TRBJ2-1; D gene uncertain. The V gene's germline CDR1 is SEHNR and CDR2 FQNEAQ (reference sequence). The CDR3 has 16 residues. The V end lost 5 bases, the J end lost 9 bases, and 23 bases lay between the germline ends.

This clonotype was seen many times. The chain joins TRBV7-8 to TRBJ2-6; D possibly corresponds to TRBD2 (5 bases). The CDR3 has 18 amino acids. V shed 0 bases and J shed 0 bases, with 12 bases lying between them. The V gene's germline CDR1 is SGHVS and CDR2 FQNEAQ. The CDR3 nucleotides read TGTGCCAGCAGCTTAGCAGGGTTGGACTTCTCTGGGGCCAACGTCCTGACTTTC. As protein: CASSLAGLDFSGANVLTF.

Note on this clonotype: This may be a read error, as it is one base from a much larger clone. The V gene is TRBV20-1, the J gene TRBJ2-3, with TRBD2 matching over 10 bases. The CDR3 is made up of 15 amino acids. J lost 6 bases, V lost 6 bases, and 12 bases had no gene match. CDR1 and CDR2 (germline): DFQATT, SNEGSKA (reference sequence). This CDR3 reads CSATTASGGGDTQYF. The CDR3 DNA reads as TGCAGTGCCACCACGGCTAGCGGGGGCGGCGATACGCAGTATTTT.